The clone carrying this T cell receptor beta chain was seen ten or more times. Its antigen is not identified. Presence of unique molecular identifiers characterized the TCR beta cDNA libraries. With about 0.95 to 11 million T cells as the source, 500,000 to 650,000 cDNA molecules resulted. TCRdb fed the PCR reads into MiXCR, producing one record per CDR3 protein. The data show about 200,000 distinct CDR3 sequences, over 25% seen once. These data belong to a study of post-analysis software for immune sequencing data. For the study at large: Clinical courses comprised relapsing-remitting, secondary progressive and progressive-relapsing multiple sclerosis. Findings and caveats of the study: Elevated frequency relative to controls characterized several TRBV segments in patients, TRBV5-6, TRBV5-1 and TRBV20-1 among them.

The CDR3 extends over 13 amino acids. The ends lost 3 bases at V and 7 bases at J; junction bases unmatched: 4. The V gene is TRBV12-3 or TRBV12-4, the J gene TRBJ2-3; 7 bases agree with TRBD2. The sample consisted of blood. The source is a girl under 18 with multiple sclerosis. CDR3 in amino acids: CASSLERGNTQYF. In DNA form, the CDR3 reads TGTGCCAGCAGTTTGGAGCGGGGTAATACGCAGTATTTT.